A single T cell receptor beta chain is shown here with its context. Germline CDR1 is SGHRS and CDR2 is YFSETQ. The CDR3 has 15 residues. Trimming pared 0 bases from V and 3 bases from J, leaving 10 bases between. The data were taken from a study of blood T cell repertoires in COVID-19. In the study overall: Symptom resolution, clearance, or two negative PCRs marked the recovered donors of Cohort 3.

TCRdb's copy holds only in-frame clones and misses some; the assay was immunoSEQ multiplex PCR. The table has some 330,000 clones, more than 75% seen once. The sequence was collected from a man in his forties in a cohort exposed to, infected with or recovered from COVID-19 (not recorded which). The material sequenced was PBMCs or T cells enriched from blood (not recorded which). V gene TRBV5-1 combines with J gene TRBJ1-5, with D unresolved. The CDR3 bases are TGCGCCAGCAGCTTGGGGACGGGAAACAATCAGCCCCAGCATTTT. Its translation is CASSLGTGNNQPQHF.